This T cell receptor beta chain was captured by sequencing in a study of blood T cell repertoires in COVID-19. Between the trimmed V and J ends, which lost 5 bases and 0 bases, there was a span of 13 bases. Germline V gives CDR1 SGHVS, CDR2 FNYEAQ. This CDR3 region has 16 residues. This table comes from immunoSEQ multiplex PCR, and its TCRdb copy is limited to in-frame clones, with some not included. The sample consists of approximately 160,000 clones, about 88% of them appearing once. The sample comprised peripheral blood. The rearrangement uses TRBV7-6 and TRBJ2-2, with D uncertain. The TCR originated in a man aged 55-75 years with COVID-19, enrolled during active disease. In nucleotides, the CDR3 is TGTGCCAGCAGCGCTAAGACTTCCCCGAACACCGGGGAGCTGTTTTTT. Residues: CASSAKTSPNTGELFF. Complete variable domain (other parts from reference TRBV7-6 and TRBJ2-2): GAGVSQSPRYKVTKRGQDVALRCDPISGHVSLYWYRQALGQGPEFLTYFNYEAQQDKSGLPNDRFSAERPEGSISTLTIQRTEQRDSAMYRCASSAKTSPNTGELFFGEGSRLTVL.